This T cell receptor (beta chain) stems from a study of early T cells in non-severe SARS-CoV-2 infection. The CDR3 contains 18 residues. V shed 3 bases, J shed 4 bases, and the junction held 12 bases outside the gene matches. Germline CDR1 SGHAT, CDR2 FQNNGV. In its sample, this clonotype was seen many times. Attachment of unique molecular identifiers to individual cDNA molecules was performed. Via MiXCR, TCRdb re-called the 5' RACE reads, giving one row per CDR3 protein. The sample lists around 44,000 distinct CDR3 sequences; around 7.7% were seen once. This TCR derives from an adult who was a healthcare worker with PCR-confirmed SARS-CoV-2 infection or an uninfected control (not recorded which). The source material was whole blood. The chain joins TRBV11-2 to TRBJ2-3, with 11 bases lining up with TRBD2. The CDR3 sequence is CASSFRPPTSGDADTQYF. The CDR3 DNA reads as TGTGCCAGCAGCTTTAGACCCCCGACTAGCGGGGACGCAGATACGCAGTATTTT.